The 4 T cell receptor beta chains listed next were all sequenced from one sample in a study of shared clonotypes between healthy human individuals. Assay: immunoSEQ multiplex PCR; the TCRdb copy retains only in-frame clones and omits some. The sample holds more than 2 million clones, around 95% seen once. Sequenced: naive CD4+ T cells sorted from blood. Subset specified: CD45RA+ positively selected. These receptors were collected from a man younger than 35 in good health.

The J gene is TRBJ1-2, the V gene TRBV6-5; no firm D call. The V gene's germline CDR1 is MNHEY and CDR2 SVGAGI. This CDR3 spans 12 amino acids. The V end lost 5 bases, the J end lost 6 bases, and 10 bases lay between the germline ends. The CDR3 bases are TGTGCCAGCAGTAGGACGGCGGATGGCTACACCTTC. As protein: CASSRTADGYTF.

The V gene is TRBV13, the J gene TRBJ2-1; D perhaps matches TRBD2 (6 bases). V lost 3 bases and J 4 bases, leaving 10 bases between the germline ends. Germline loops: CDR1 PRHDT, CDR2 FYEKMQ (reference sequence). The length of the CDR3 is 14 residues. CDR3 loop: CASSFLAKYNEQFF. The CDR3 DNA is TGTGCCAGCAGCTTTCTAGCGAAATACAATGAGCAGTTCTTC. Using reference TRBV13 and TRBJ2-1 for the parts outside the CDR3, the full variable domain is AAGVIQSPRHLIKEKRETATLKCYPIPRHDTVYWYQQGPGQDPQFLISFYEKMQSDKGSIPDRFSAQQFSDYHSELNMSSLELGDSALYFCASSFLAKYNEQFFGPGTRLTVL.

The rearrangement joins TRBV4-3 to TRBJ2-7, with D possibly matching TRBD2 (5 bases). Trimming stripped 0 bases from V and 4 bases from J, with 13 bases between. CDR1 and CDR2 from the germline V gene are LGHNA and YSLEER. The CDR3 sequence is 15 residues long. The DNA for the CDR3 is TGCGCCAGCAGCCAAGACACACTAGATTTTTACGAGCAGTACTTC. It yields the protein CASSQDTLDFYEQYF.

The chain has TRBV6-5 and TRBJ1-2, with 7 bases fitting TRBD1. The CDR3 contains 15 residues. Germline V gives CDR1 MNHEY, CDR2 SVGAGI. The trim removed 5 bases at V and 8 bases at J, leaving 14 bases unmatched. CDR3 sequence (DNA): TGTGCCAGCAGTCGGGACAGTGGGGGATTGGGAGGCTACACCTTC. This translates into CASSRDSGGLGGYTF.